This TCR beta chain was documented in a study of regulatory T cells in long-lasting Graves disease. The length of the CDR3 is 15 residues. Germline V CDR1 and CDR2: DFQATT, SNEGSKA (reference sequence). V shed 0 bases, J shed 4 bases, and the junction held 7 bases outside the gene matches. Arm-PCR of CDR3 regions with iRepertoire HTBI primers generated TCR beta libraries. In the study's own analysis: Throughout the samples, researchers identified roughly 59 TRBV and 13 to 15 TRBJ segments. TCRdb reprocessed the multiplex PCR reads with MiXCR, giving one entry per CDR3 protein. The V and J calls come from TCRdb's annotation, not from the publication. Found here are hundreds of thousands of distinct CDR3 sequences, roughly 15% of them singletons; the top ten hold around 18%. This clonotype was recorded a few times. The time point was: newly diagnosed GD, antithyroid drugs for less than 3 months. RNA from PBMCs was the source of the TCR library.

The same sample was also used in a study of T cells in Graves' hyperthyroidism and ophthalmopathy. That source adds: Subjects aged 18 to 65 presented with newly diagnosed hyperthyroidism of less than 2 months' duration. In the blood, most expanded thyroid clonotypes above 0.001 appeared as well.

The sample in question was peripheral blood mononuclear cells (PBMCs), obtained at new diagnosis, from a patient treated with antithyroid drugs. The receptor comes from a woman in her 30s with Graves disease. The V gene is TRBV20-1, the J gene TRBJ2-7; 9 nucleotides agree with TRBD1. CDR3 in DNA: TGCAGTGCTAGAGATCTGGAGACAGGGGGGTACGAGCAGTACTTC. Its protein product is CSARDLETGGYEQYF.